The T cell receptor beta chain under discussion was sequenced for a study of T cells in women clearing cervical HPV infection. The wider study: No precancer developed; the control's incident HPV16 infection cleared within 12 months.

Trimming took 10 bases from V and 10 from J; bases not matched to a gene: 7. Germline V CDR1 and CDR2: MDHEN, SYDVKM. The CDR3 spans 12 residues. Each participant carried one incident cervical HPV16 infection only. Dot-blot hybridization genotyped cervical HPV amplified with MY09/MY11 PCR. Genomic DNA, averaging around 1,200 ng per sample, yielded TCR beta CDR3 via immunoSEQ. This table comes from immunoSEQ multiplex PCR, and its TCRdb copy is limited to in-frame clones, with some not included. In total, the table holds tens of thousands of clones. As regards this clone: With the read ending 3 residues before the CDR3 end, the germline J gene is used to fill in that end.

The TCR comes from a woman between 18 and 70 years old with a cervical HPV16 infection that either progressed to CIN3+ or cleared (not recorded which). The chain links TRBV28 to TRBJ1-6; the match to TRBD1 covers 7 bases. The sequenced sample was blood buffy coat. The CDR3 protein is CATHRGGSPLHF. CDR3 DNA (partial): TGTGCCACCCACAGGGGCGGATCACCC.